What follows is one T cell receptor (beta chain) and its context. These data belong to a study of blood T cell repertoires in COVID-19. In the authors' workflow: Amplification from reference gene primers served as the basis for estimated nucleated cell counts. The assay was immunoSEQ multiplex PCR, and TCRdb's table has in-frame clones only and misses some. The V and J calls and clone size are taken from that table; D and trimming were inferred from the DNA. The sample holds over 250,000 clones, roughly 89% seen once. Germline CDR1 reads SGHRS; CDR2 reads YFSETQ. This CDR3 comprises 14 residues. V trimming: 4 bases; J trimming: 6 bases; junction bases outside the gene matches: 10.

The gene calls are TRBV5-1 and TRBJ2-7; 7 bases match TRBD2. The specimen was peripheral blood. The TCR sequence derives from a man aged 45 to 65 with acute or convalescent COVID-19. DNA of the CDR3: TGCGCCAGCAGCCTTGAGGGAGGGGAGGGCGAGCAGTACTTC. It specifies CASSLEGGEGEQYF.